Each of the 30 T cell receptor beta chains below was sequenced from the same sample in a study of blood T cell repertoires in COVID-19 (dated by TCRdb to 2020 to 2021). The receptor library was made with the immunoSEQ multiplex PCR assay. TCRdb holds this immuneACCESS table with in-frame rearrangements only. Some clones are missing; in checked studies, unresolved V genes explain under half, and the rest has no known cause. Within this sample are 140,000 to 150,000 clones, with roughly 76% of them counted one time only. The ten largest clonotypes hold approximately 9.2% of the sample. The source material was peripheral blood. The origin of the receptors is a human donor with acute or convalescent COVID-19. The donor label of this sample is uncertain.

The chain combines TRBV24-1 with TRBJ2-2; no reliable D call. CDR3 length equals 14 residues. Trimming pared 5 bases from V and 1 base from J, leaving 7 bases between. The germline V gene has CDR1 KGHDR and CDR2 SFDVKD. The CDR3 here is CATSVSGNTGELFF. The CDR3 bases are TGTGCCACCAGTGTATCCGGGAACACCGGGGAGCTGTTTTTT.

V gene TRBV14 combines with J gene TRBJ2-3, with D possibly TRBD1 on 6 matching bases. Trimming removed 3 bases at V and 2 bases at J, with 18 bases between. Germline assignment: CDR1 SGHDN and CDR2 FVKESK. The CDR3 contains 17 residues. For the CDR3, the DNA is TGTGCCAGCAGCCAGGTATTACGGGACAAGTTCACAGATACGCAGTATTTT. Its protein product is CASSQVLRDKFTDTQYF.

The chain joins TRBV27 to TRBJ2-7; D unresolved. The CDR3 runs 14 residues. The V end was cut by 3 bases, the J end by 4 bases, with 13 bases between. The germline CDR1 and CDR2 sequences are MNHEY and SMNVEV (reference sequence). CDR3 nucleotides: TGTGCCAGCAGTTTTAAGGAGAGCCGTTACGAGCAGTACTTC. It translates to CASSFKESRYEQYF.

The chain employs TRBV5-1 and TRBJ2-2; D might be TRBD2 (5 bases). CDR1 is SGHRS, CDR2 YFSETQ, per germline. CDR3 size: 15 residues. V shed 3 bases and J shed 7 bases, with 16 bases lying between them. CDR3 amino acids: CASSSLGKDNGELFF. The CDR3 DNA reads as TGCGCCAGCAGCTCACTAGGGAAGGATAACGGGGAGCTGTTTTTT.

The gene calls are TRBV15 and TRBJ1-2; 7 bases align to TRBD1. After removal of 0 bases from V and 8 bases from J, the junction contained 9 bases not matched to a gene. This CDR3 is 15 amino acids long. Germline V gene data show CDR1 as LNHNV and CDR2 as YYDKDF (reference sequence). CDR3 sequence: CATSRDLTGADGYTF. The CDR3 DNA sequence: TGTGCCACCAGCAGAGATCTTACAGGGGCTGACGGCTACACCTTC.

The chain couples TRBV7-9 to TRBJ2-1, with 10 bases lining up with TRBD2. This CDR3 contains 17 residues. The trim removed 5 bases at V and 0 bases at J, leaving 7 bases unmatched. CDR1 and CDR2 (germline): SEHNR, FQNEAQ (reference sequence). For the CDR3, the DNA is TGTGCCAGCAGCGATACTAGCGGGATGAGCTCCTACAATGAGCAGTTCTTC. It codes for CASSDTSGMSSYNEQFF.

V and J are TRBV6-5 and TRBJ1-1; D is perhaps TRBD1 (5 bases). V lost 7 bases and J 1 base, leaving 7 bases between the germline ends. CDR1 is MNHEY and CDR2 is SVGAGI in the germline V gene. The length of the CDR3 is 12 residues. Written as DNA, the CDR3 is TGTGCCAGCACCCAGGGGAACACTGAAGCTTTCTTT. The encoded protein is CASTQGNTEAFF.

This chain uses TRBV7-8 with TRBJ1-5; 8 bases agree with TRBD1. CDR1 and CDR2 from the germline V gene are SGHVS and FQNEAQ. The CDR3 contains 14 residues. V shed 5 bases, J shed 8 bases, and the junction held 8 bases outside the gene matches. The CDR3 bases are TGTGCCAGCAGCCAGGGGGCAGGCGTGGAGCCCCAGCATTTT. Amino acid sequence: CASSQGAGVEPQHF.

This clone has only a few counts. This chain joins TRBV20-1 and TRBJ1-2; D remains unclear. This CDR3 contains 11 residues. Germline values: CDR1 DFQATT, CDR2 SNEGSKA (reference sequence). V lost 3 bases and J 11 bases, leaving 13 bases between the germline ends. CDR3 sequence reads: CSASPIREYTF. The CDR3 DNA sequence: TGCAGTGCTAGCCCGATTAGGGAGTACACCTTC.

The chain combines TRBV5-6 with TRBJ1-1; D not certain. This CDR3 has 12 residues. With 4 bases removed from V and 2 bases from J, the gap between germline ends came to 6 bases. Germline assignment: CDR1 SGHDT and CDR2 YYEEEE. The CDR3 coding sequence is TGTGCCAGCAGCCTAGTTAACACTGAAGCTTTCTTT. This codes for CASSLVNTEAFF.

The chain employs TRBV6-4 and TRBJ1-2; TRBD1 might be the D (5 bases). The CDR3 covers 14 residues. V lost 2 bases to trimming and J lost 2 bases, with 9 bases between them. The germline V gene encodes CDR1 MRHNA and CDR2 SNTAGT. The chain's CDR3 is CASSDGTANYGYTF. The CDR3 bases are TGTGCCAGCAGTGACGGGACTGCCAACTATGGCTACACCTTC.

The CDR3, as DNA: TGCAGCGGAAGAGACAGGAAGGGAAATGGCTACACCTTC. Translating gives CSGRDRKGNGYTF. The V gene is TRBV29-1, the J gene TRBJ1-2; tentative D call: TRBD1 (6 bases). This CDR3 contains 13 residues. Germline CDR1 SQVTM, CDR2 ANQGSEA. Trimming pared 7 bases from V and 6 bases from J, leaving 18 bases between.

The chain joins TRBV7-6 to TRBJ2-3, with 10 nucleotides matching TRBD2. This CDR3 is 15 amino acids long. V was pared by 5 bases and J by 4 bases, with 6 bases of the junction left unmatched. Germline assignment: CDR1 SGHVS and CDR2 FNYEAQ. The CDR3 DNA reads as TGTGCCAGCAGCGACACTAGCGGGGTTGCAGATACGCAGTATTTT. It encodes CASSDTSGVADTQYF.

The chain joins TRBV2 to TRBJ2-2, with D possibly TRBD2 on 6 matching bases. The length of the CDR3 is 14 residues. Germline CDR1 SNHLY, CDR2 FYNNEI. The germline V and J ends were trimmed by 8 bases and 4 bases, with 14 bases remaining between them. CDR3 protein: CASWRREFTGELFF. CDR3 bases: TGTGCCAGCTGGAGGAGGGAGTTCACCGGGGAGCTGTTTTTT.

The rearrangement links TRBV3-1 (or the pseudogene TRBV3-2) to TRBJ2-5; the match to TRBD2 covers 7 bases. The CDR3 is 13 residues long. In germline, CDR1 is LGHDT, CDR2 YNNKEL (reference sequence). V was clipped by 5 bases and J by 2 bases; unmatched bases: 2. Here the CDR3 DNA reads TGTGCCAGCAGCTCTAGCGGTCAAGAGACCCAGTACTTC. Protein sequence: CASSSSGQETQYF.

J is TRBJ1-6 and V is TRBV19; the D gene is possibly TRBD1 (6 bases). The CDR3 is 16 residues long. Germline values: CDR1 LNHDA, CDR2 SQIVND (reference sequence). Trimming took off 4 bases at V and 4 bases at J, with 14 bases between the two ends. CDR3 region: CASSSQGGFYNSPLHF. Here the CDR3 DNA reads TGTGCCAGTAGTAGCCAAGGGGGATTTTATAATTCACCCCTCCACTTT. The full variable domain, rest sourced from reference TRBV19 and TRBJ1-6, is DGGITQSPKYLFRKEGQNVTLSCEQNLNHDAMYWYRQDPGQGLRLIYYSQIVNDFQKGDIAEGYSVSREKKESFPLTVTSAQKNPTAFYLCASSSQGGFYNSPLHFGNGTRLTVT.

This clone appeared a few times. The CDR3 DNA follows: TGTGCCAGCAGCCAAGGACAGGGGACGGGGTTATCGAACACTGAAGCTTTCTTT. This encodes CASSQGQGTGLSNTEAFF. The chain is built from TRBV5-5 and TRBJ1-1, with 9 bases aligning to TRBD1. Germline V CDR1 and CDR2: SGHKS, YYEKEE (reference sequence). The CDR3 runs to 18 residues. With 4 bases clipped from V and 1 base from J, the junction kept 14 bases outside the gene matches.

This clone was found once. The junction does not match germline at one end; this may be a read error. This rearrangement joins TRBV6-6 to TRBJ2-6; 8 bases line up with TRBD2. Germline V gene sequence: CDR1 MNHNY, CDR2 SVGAGI (reference sequence). The CDR3 is 12 residues long. The CDR3 region has the DNA TGTGCCAGCAGCGGGGGGGTCAACGTCCTGACTTTC. This translates into CASSGGVNVLTF.

This clone appeared a single time. V gene TRBV6-6 combines with J gene TRBJ1-4; D is unresolved. Germline CDR1 MNHNY, CDR2 SVGAGI (reference sequence). With 0 bases removed from V and 3 bases from J, the gap between germline ends came to 11 bases. This CDR3 spans 16 amino acids. The CDR3 coding sequence is TGTGCCAGCAGTTACTCCGGCAGGTTGGCTAATGAAAAACTGTTTTTT. It translates to CASSYSGRLANEKLFF.

Many counts were recorded for this clone. The rearrangement joins TRBV6-5 to TRBJ2-1, with TRBD1 identical over 7 bases. This CDR3 comprises 13 residues. Germline V gene lookup returns CDR1 MNHEY and CDR2 SVGAGI. After removal of 8 bases from V and 0 bases from J, the junction contained 1 base not matched to a gene. The CDR3 spells CASSGGSYNEQFF. CDR3 bases: TGTGCCAGCTCAGGGGGCTCCTACAATGAGCAGTTCTTC.

This chain links TRBV12-3 or TRBV12-4 with TRBJ2-7, with 9 nucleotides matching TRBD1. With V trimmed by 6 bases and J by 6 bases, 6 bases remained unmatched. This CDR3 has 13 amino acids. CDR3 sequence (DNA): TGTGCCAGCAGACCCGGGACAGGGCTCGAGCAGTACTTC. Amino acids: CASRPGTGLEQYF.

V gene TRBV24-1 combines with J gene TRBJ2-1, with 15 bases matching TRBD2. The CDR3 is 17 amino acids. CDR1 is KGHDR and CDR2 is SFDVKD in the germline V gene. With V trimmed by 4 bases and J by 4 bases, 4 bases remained unmatched. CDR3: CATSDPGTSGGYNEQFF. The CDR3 region has the DNA TGTGCCACCAGTGACCCCGGGACTAGCGGGGGGTACAATGAGCAGTTCTTC.

J is TRBJ1-5 and V is TRBV19; a possible D gene is TRBD1 (6 bases). Germline CDR1 LNHDA, CDR2 SQIVND (reference sequence). This CDR3 region has 12 residues. Trimming took 9 bases from V and 1 from J, leaving 7 bases between them. CDR3 region: CASGQSNQPQHF. CDR3 sequence (DNA): TGTGCCAGCGGACAGAGCAATCAGCCCCAGCATTTT.

This clone was observed a few times. The chain recombines TRBV10-1 with TRBJ1-4; 9 bases align to TRBD1. Germline assignment: CDR1 WNHNN and CDR2 SYGVQD (reference sequence). This CDR3 has 14 residues. The J segment lost 6 bases and the V segment lost 10 bases, leaving 9 bases of the junction unmatched. As DNA, the CDR3 is TGCGCCATCTCACAGGGGGCTGTATATGAAAAACTGTTTTTT. It yields the protein CAISQGAVYEKLFF.

V and J are TRBV6-5 and TRBJ2-6, with D hard to call. CDR1 and CDR2 (germline): MNHEY, SVGAGI. CDR3 size: 15 residues. V was cut by 9 bases and J by 0 bases, with 12 bases left in between. This chain's CDR3 is CARHHSLSGANVLTF. In nucleotides, the CDR3 is TGTGCCAGGCATCACAGTCTCTCTGGGGCCAACGTCCTGACTTTC.

The chain uses TRBV12-3 or TRBV12-4 and TRBJ1-2; D unclear. The CDR3 spans 13 residues. Between the trimmed V and J ends, which lost 5 bases and 0 bases, there was a span of 7 bases. CDR3 in amino acids: CASSVGPNYGYTF. As DNA, the CDR3 is TGTGCCAGCAGTGTAGGGCCTAACTATGGCTACACCTTC.

For this clone: A much larger clone lies a single base off, so this may be a read error. The gene calls are TRBV11-3 and TRBJ2-3, with a tentative D call TRBD2 (7 bases). The CDR3 totals 15 residues. The germline CDR1 and CDR2 sequences are SGHNT and YENEEA. The CDR3 DNA reads TGTGCCAGCAACTTAGGGGGGGGCCGCGCAGATACGCAGTATTTT. Translation gives CASNLGGGRADTQYF.

V and J are TRBV9 and TRBJ1-1; the D gene is possibly TRBD1 (6 bases). Germline assignment: CDR1 SGDLS and CDR2 YYNGEE. The V gene lost 3 bases and the J gene lost 1 base, with 10 bases spanning the gap. The CDR3 is 14 amino acids. The CDR3 spells CASSAQGKNTEAFF. The CDR3 coding sequence is TGTGCCAGCAGCGCCCAGGGGAAGAACACTGAAGCTTTCTTT.

The chain employs TRBV5-1 and TRBJ1-1; the D gene is possibly TRBD1 (5 bases). Germline V gene sequence: CDR1 SGHRS, CDR2 YFSETQ. CDR3 size: 13 residues. V was cut by 5 bases and J by 7 bases, with 15 bases left in between. DNA of the CDR3: TGCGCCAGCAGAAGAGACAAGGGGTATGAAGCTTTCTTT. Translating gives CASRRDKGYEAFF.

The V gene is TRBV9, the J gene TRBJ1-1; D remains unclear. Trimming took 0 bases from V and 0 from J, leaving 9 bases between them. The CDR3 extends over 15 amino acids. CDR1 and CDR2 (germline): SGDLS, YYNGEE. For the CDR3, the DNA is TGTGCCAGCAGCGTAGTTGGAGGCTTGAACACTGAAGCTTTCTTT. Amino acids: CASSVVGGLNTEAFF.